The 7 T cell receptor beta chains below were found in one sample sequenced in a study of OX40 agonist ivuxolimab in advanced cancers. Produced via immunoSEQ multiplex PCR; TCRdb's table is partial and in-frame only. The table has about 19,000 clones, roughly 85% seen once. The specimen comprised CD4+ or CD8+ T cells sorted from blood, sampled in a trial of the OX40 agonist ivuxolimab. These receptors were collected from an adult with an advanced solid tumor such as melanoma, head and neck, liver or kidney cancer.

This chain connects TRBV4-2 to TRBJ1-2; D unresolved. CDR3 size: 11 residues. V shed 4 bases and J shed 8 bases, with 8 bases lying between them. CDR1 is LGHNA, CDR2 YNFKEQ, per germline. The CDR3 DNA is TGTGCCAGCAGCCTTGGTTGGGGCTACACCTTC. It is translated as CASSLGWGYTF.

V usage is TRBV5-1 and J usage is TRBJ2-3; perhaps TRBD1 as D (6 bases). Per the germline V gene, CDR1 is SGHRS and CDR2 is YFSETQ. This CDR3 contains 15 residues. V lost 4 bases, J lost 1 base, and 13 bases lay in between. The CDR3 nucleotides read TGCGCCAGCAGCCTTGACAGGCAACGCACAGATACGCAGTATTTT. Its translation is CASSLDRQRTDTQYF.

The rearrangement joins TRBV2 to TRBJ1-6; a possible D gene is TRBD1 (5 bases). Germline-derived CDR1 and CDR2 are SNHLY and FYNNEI. Between the trimmed V and J ends, which lost 6 bases and 13 bases, there was a span of 13 bases. The CDR3 loop spans 12 amino acids. CDR3 DNA sequence: TGTGCCAGCAGGATAGGGGACGGGCCCCTCCACTTT. Amino acids: CASRIGDGPLHF.

The rearrangement uses TRBV4-2 and TRBJ2-7; TRBD2 aligns across 8 bases. The CDR3 is 17 residues long. V trimming: 3 bases; J trimming: 0 bases; junction bases outside the gene matches: 10. Germline assignment: CDR1 LGHNA and CDR2 YNFKEQ. The CDR3 protein is CASSQPLPGGGSYEQYF. CDR3 nucleotide sequence: TGTGCCAGCAGCCAGCCCCTGCCCGGGGGGGGCTCCTACGAGCAGTACTTC.

The chain recombines TRBV29-1 with TRBJ2-7; 12 bases are shared with TRBD2. The CDR3 is 17 residues long. V lost 1 base, J lost 5 bases, and 12 bases stayed unmatched. CDR1 is SQVTM and CDR2 is ANQGSEA in the germline V gene. The CDR3 bases are TGCAGCGTTGAAGGTCTAGCGGGAGGGCATAAAAGGAACGAGCAGTACTTC. Protein: CSVEGLAGGHKRNEQYF.

This clone was observed once. The rearrangement links TRBV28 to TRBJ1-2; D is ambiguous. The CDR3 loop spans 15 amino acids. Germline values: CDR1 MDHEN, CDR2 SYDVKM. The V end lost 3 bases, the J end lost 0 bases, and 11 bases lay between the germline ends. CDR3 region: CASSFYGGSNYGYTF. CDR3 nucleotide sequence: TGTGCCAGCAGTTTTTATGGCGGTTCTAACTATGGCTACACCTTC.

The chain recombines TRBV4-1 with TRBJ1-2, with D tentatively TRBD1 (5 bases). The CDR3 is 15 amino acids. V was clipped by 3 bases and J by 0 bases, with 11 bases between them. Germline V gives CDR1 MGHRA, CDR2 YSYEKL. As DNA, the CDR3 is TGCGCCAGCAGCCAGACACAGGTTTCTAACTATGGCTACACCTTC. It encodes CASSQTQVSNYGYTF.